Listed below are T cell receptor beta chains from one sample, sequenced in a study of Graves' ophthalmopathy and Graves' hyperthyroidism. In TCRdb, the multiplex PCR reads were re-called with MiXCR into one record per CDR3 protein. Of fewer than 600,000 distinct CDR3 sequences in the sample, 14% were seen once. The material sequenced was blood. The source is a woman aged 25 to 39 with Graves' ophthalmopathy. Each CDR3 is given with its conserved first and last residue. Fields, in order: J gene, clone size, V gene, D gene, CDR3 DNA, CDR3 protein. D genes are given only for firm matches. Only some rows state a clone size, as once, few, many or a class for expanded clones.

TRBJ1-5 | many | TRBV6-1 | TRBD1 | TGTGCCAGCAGAGAAACAGGGGGCGTTCAGCCCCAGCATTTT | CASRETGGVQPQHF
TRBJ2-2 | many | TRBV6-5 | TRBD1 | TGTGCCAGCAGTTGGACAGGGATGTGGGCTAACACCGGGGAGCTGTTTTTT | CASSWTGMWANTGELFF
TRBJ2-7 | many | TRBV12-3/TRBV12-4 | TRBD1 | TGTGCCAGCAGTTTAGGGACAGGGCCGAGGGAAGAGCAGTACTTC | CASSLGTGPREEQYF
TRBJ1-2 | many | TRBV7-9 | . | TGTGCCAGCAGCTTAGACGGGTATTCCTATGGCTACACCTTC | CASSLDGYSYGYTF
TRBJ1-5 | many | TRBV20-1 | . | TGCAGTGCCGCGAGCCTTCGTGGGGGCAATCAGCCCCAGCATTTT | CSAASLRGGNQPQHF
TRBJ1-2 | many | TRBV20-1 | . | TGCAGTGCCATAAGGACCCCCGAGACAGAAGATGACTATGGCTACACCTTC | CSAIRTPETEDDYGYTF
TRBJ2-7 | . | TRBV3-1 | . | TGTGCCAGCAGCCAAGGGACGGCTGGCGAGCAGTACTTC | CASSQGTAGEQYF
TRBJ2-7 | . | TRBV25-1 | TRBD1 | TGTGCCAGCAGTTTATGGGGGGACAGGGGCTACGAGCAGTACTTC | CASSLWGDRGYEQYF
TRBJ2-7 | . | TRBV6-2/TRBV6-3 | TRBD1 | TGTGCCAGCAGTTACGTAGGGACAGACTACGAGCAGTACTTC | CASSYVGTDYEQYF
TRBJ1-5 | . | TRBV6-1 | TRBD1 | TGTGCCAGCAGACCGGGACAGGGGGCGCGGCCCCAGCATTTT | CASRPGQGARPQHF
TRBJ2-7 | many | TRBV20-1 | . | TGCAGTGCCCCCACTGGAGCCAGGGTCTACGAGCAGTACTTC | CSAPTGARVYEQYF